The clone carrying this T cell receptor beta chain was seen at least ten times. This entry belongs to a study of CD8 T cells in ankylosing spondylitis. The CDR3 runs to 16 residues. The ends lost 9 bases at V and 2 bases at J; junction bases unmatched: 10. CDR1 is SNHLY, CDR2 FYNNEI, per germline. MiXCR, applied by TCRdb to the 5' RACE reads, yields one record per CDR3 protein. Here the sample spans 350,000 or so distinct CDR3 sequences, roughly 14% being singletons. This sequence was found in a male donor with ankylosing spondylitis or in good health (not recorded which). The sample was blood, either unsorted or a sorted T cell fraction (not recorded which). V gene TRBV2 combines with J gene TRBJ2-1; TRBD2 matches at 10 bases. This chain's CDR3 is CARTLGAGGAYNEQFF. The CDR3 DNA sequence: TGTGCCAGAACCCTGGGAGCGGGAGGGGCCTACAATGAGCAGTTCTTC.